This T cell receptor (beta chain) appears in the sequencing data of a study of technical replicates of blood from a few donors. Here immunoSEQ multiplex PCR was the method, and the copy in TCRdb shows in-frame clones only, minus some. The sample records roughly 14,000 clones, 70% to 90% being singletons. Sequencing was carried out using PBMCs. This sequence was found in a human donor in good health.

Here the CDR3 reads CASSERDTQYF. CDR3 bases: TGCGCCAGCAGTGAGCGAGATACGCAGTATTTT. J is TRBJ2-3 and V is TRBV10-1, with D unresolved. The V gene's germline CDR1 is WNHNN and CDR2 SYGVQD (reference sequence). This CDR3 is built from 11 residues. Trimming pared 2 bases from V and 5 bases from J, leaving 2 bases between.